These 18 T cell receptor beta chains came from one sample sequenced in a study of glioma-infiltrating T cells. Amplification of TCR alpha and beta CDR3 regions from RNA used iRepertoire nested multiplex PCR. TCRdb re-derived calls from the multiplex PCR reads in MiXCR, one entry per CDR3 protein. The data contain about 380,000 distinct CDR3 sequences, 35% to 45% of them singletons. Sequencing used glioma tissue, nonneoplastic brain tissue, or PBMCs (not recorded which). The receptors derive from a human donor with low-grade glioma or glioblastoma, undergoing nonglioma brain surgery, or in good health (not recorded which).

This clonotype was detected many times. The chain employs TRBV20-1 and TRBJ2-3; weak D call: TRBD2 (6 bases). CDR3 size: 12 residues. The V gene's germline CDR1 is DFQATT and CDR2 SNEGSKA (reference sequence). V was clipped by 8 bases and J by 6 bases, with 15 bases between them. Here the CDR3 reads CSLTRIADTQYF. The CDR3, as DNA: TGCAGTTTGACTAGGATTGCTGATACGCAGTATTTT.

Comment on this clonotype: The junction departs from germline at one end; a sequencing error may be responsible. The chain couples TRBV5-1 to TRBJ1-2; D ambiguous. CDR1 and CDR2 (germline): SGHRS, YFSETQ. The CDR3 totals 14 residues. CDR3 protein: CPSSLDGSANGYTF. The CDR3 bases are TGCCCCAGCAGCTTGGACGGTTCAGCTAATGGCTACACCTTC.

The chain has TRBV6-6 and TRBJ2-7; 11 bases match TRBD2. The CDR3 has 13 residues. Germline V lookup: CDR1 MNHNY, CDR2 SVGAGI (reference sequence). In DNA form, the CDR3 reads TGTGGAGTTAGCGGGAGGGCCACCTACGAGCAGTACTTC. Encoded protein: CGVSGRATYEQYF.

Concerning this clonotype itself: Given the absence of the conserved phenylalanine or tryptophan at the CDR3 end, a read error is likely. This rearrangement joins TRBV4-1 to TRBJ2-5; D remains unclear. The V gene's germline CDR1 is MGHRA and CDR2 YSYEKL. CDR3 length: 13 amino acids. V was trimmed by 3 bases and J by 4 bases, leaving 9 bases between them. CDR3 in DNA: TGCGCCAGCAGCCAGGCGAGGAGAGAGACCCAGTACCTC. Translated: CASSQARRETQYL.

This clonotype was observed a handful of times. This chain joins TRBV28 and TRBJ1-2, with D hard to call. Germline V CDR1 and CDR2: MDHEN, SYDVKM. CDR3 length: 13 amino acids. The V and J ends lost 6 bases and 5 bases respectively, with 13 bases between them. The CDR3 DNA follows: TGTGCCAGCAGCCCAGTCTCGCGGTATGGCTACACCTTC. It translates to CASSPVSRYGYTF.

The DNA of the CDR3 is TGTGCCAGCAGCTTATGGCAGGGGACTGAAGCTTTCTTT. It encodes CASSLWQGTEAFF. The chain is built from TRBV7-9 and TRBJ1-1; D possibly corresponds to TRBD1 (6 bases). The CDR3 is 13 residues long. V was trimmed by 2 bases and J by 5 bases, leaving 9 bases between them. Germline CDR1 and CDR2: SEHNR and FQNEAQ (reference sequence).

V is TRBV20-1 and J is TRBJ1-5; D remains unclear. CDR1 is DFQATT and CDR2 is SNEGSKA in the germline V gene (reference sequence). Trimming stripped 6 bases from V and 7 bases from J, with 19 bases between. This CDR3 comprises 14 residues. CDR3 sequence reads: CSALAGMEYQPQHF. CDR3 in DNA: TGCAGTGCGCTGGCCGGGATGGAGTACCAGCCCCAGCATTTT.

For this clonotype: The germline gene is not matched at one end of the junction; a read error may be the cause. The genes are TRBV28 and TRBJ1-1; 7 bases are shared with TRBD1. There are 14 residues in the CDR3. The germline CDR1 and CDR2 sequences are MDHEN and SYDVKM. The CDR3 region has the DNA TGTGCCAGCATTTTAAAACTTGGACAGGCTCGAGCTTTCTTT. Its translation: CASILKLGQARAFF.

Concerning this clonotype itself: Sequence at one end of the junction differs from germline and may be a read error. V usage is TRBV20-1 and J usage is TRBJ1-1, with a weak D call TRBD1 (6 bases). Germline loops: CDR1 DFQATT, CDR2 SNEGSKA (reference sequence). This CDR3 region has 13 residues. The CDR3 DNA reads as TGCAGTGCCTTGACAGGAGCGAACACTGAAACTTTCTTT. This encodes CSALTGANTETFF.

The chain has TRBV28 and TRBJ2-1; D unclear. The CDR3 runs to 14 residues. V lost 7 bases and J 4 bases, leaving 14 bases between the germline ends. Germline assignment: CDR1 MDHEN and CDR2 SYDVKM. In nucleotides, the CDR3 is TGTGCCAGCATTACTGGGGTAATGTACAATGAGCAGTTCTTC. Its translation: CASITGVMYNEQFF.

This clonotype came up many times. The chain joins TRBV6-1 to TRBJ2-7; D call uncertain. Germline values: CDR1 MNHNS, CDR2 SASEGT. Trimming took 0 bases from V and 3 from J, leaving 9 bases between them. The CDR3 contains 14 residues. The CDR3 DNA reads as TGTGCCAGCAGTGAAGCCCCCCAATACTACGAGCAGTACTTC. It is translated as CASSEAPQYYEQYF.

The CDR3 DNA sequence: TGTGCCAGCAGCTCGGGACTAGCGGGAGGAGAGACCCAGTACTTC. This gives the protein CASSSGLAGGETQYF. The gene calls are TRBV7-9 and TRBJ2-5, with TRBD2 matching 15 bases. CDR1 and CDR2 (germline): SEHNR, FQNEAQ (reference sequence). This CDR3 region has 15 residues. V lost 4 bases, J lost 4 bases, and 1 base stayed unmatched.

This chain uses TRBV27 with TRBJ2-3; 8 bases are a match to TRBD2. The V gene's germline CDR1 is MNHEY and CDR2 SMNVEV (reference sequence). J gave up 3 bases and V 3 bases, and 8 bases lay outside the gene matches. CDR3 length equals 16 residues. CDR3 coding DNA: TGTGCCAGCAGTTTTTCGGCGGCGGGAGGAACAGATACGCAGTATTTT. Protein product: CASSFSAAGGTDTQYF.

This clonotype was counted between two and nine times. This sequence joins TRBV20-1 and TRBJ2-3, with D perhaps matching TRBD1 (6 bases). Germline V gene lookup returns CDR1 DFQATT and CDR2 SNEGSKA (reference sequence). V lost 8 bases, J lost 1 base, and 16 bases lay in between. The CDR3 is made up of 14 amino acids. The CDR3 reads CSPPGQLGTDTQYF. Written as DNA, the CDR3 is TGCAGTCCTCCCGGACAGTTAGGCACAGATACGCAGTATTTT.

V usage is TRBV15 and J usage is TRBJ1-1; D call uncertain. In germline, CDR1 is LNHNV, CDR2 YYDKDF (reference sequence). This CDR3 contains 14 residues. The V and J ends lost 1 base and 0 bases respectively, with 6 bases between them. The CDR3: CATSRVGVNTEAFF. The CDR3 coding sequence is TGTGCCACCAGCAGAGTTGGGGTGAACACTGAAGCTTTCTTT.

This clonotype appeared many times. The gene calls are TRBV27 and TRBJ2-1, with D possibly called TRBD1 or TRBD2 (5 bases each). V dropped 1 base and J dropped 0 bases, with 10 bases sitting between them. The germline gives CDR1 MNHEY, CDR2 SMNVEV (reference sequence). CDR3 length: 16 amino acids. The chain's CDR3 is CASSLWGSYSYNEQFF. DNA of the CDR3: TGTGCCAGCAGTTTATGGGGGAGCTACTCCTACAATGAGCAGTTCTTC.

As regards this clonotype: One base away lies a much larger clone, so this may be a sequencing read error. The chain joins TRBV4-2 to TRBJ2-2; possibly TRBD1 or TRBD2 for D (6 bases each). CDR1 is LGHNA, CDR2 YNFKEQ, per germline. The CDR3 spans 14 residues. V lost 4 bases to trimming and J lost 9 bases, with 15 bases between them. The CDR3 DNA follows: TGTGCCAGCAGCCCTAGCGAACAGGGTTGGGAGCTGTTTTTT. Its protein is CASSPSEQGWELFF.

The gene calls are TRBV14 and TRBJ2-3; TRBD2 is a possible D gene (6 bases). V lost 1 base and J 5 bases, leaving 13 bases between the germline ends. Per germline, CDR1 SGHDN and CDR2 FVKESK. CDR3 size: 15 residues. The chain's CDR3 is CASSQGQRVRDTQYF. The CDR3 coding sequence is TGTGCCAGCAGCCAAGGTCAGCGGGTTCGAGATACGCAGTATTTT.